This T cell receptor beta chain was sequenced during a study of a mutant IDH1 vaccine in newly diagnosed glioma. Findings and caveats of the study: Any relationship between pseudoprogression and changes in top peripheral T cell clonotypes seemed absent.

The CDR3 loop spans 15 amino acids. Germline CDR1 reads SQVTM; CDR2 reads ANQGSEA. V dropped 2 bases and J dropped 3 bases, with 17 bases sitting between them. The table came from immunoSEQ multiplex PCR; TCRdb's copy has only in-frame clones and leaves some out. The sample contains approximately 82,000 clones, approximately 85% of which appear only once. Concerning this clone: Antigen unknown.

Time point denoted: week 23, last vaccination. A 20-mer mutant IDH1 peptide at 300 ug was injected subcutaneously with topical imiquimod. This TCR came from a woman aged 45-59 years with glioma. The rearrangement joins TRBV29-1 to TRBJ2-7, with D possibly being TRBD2 (5 bases). The sample here was PBMCs, taken from a glioma patient whose treatment included an IDH1 peptide vaccine. CDR3 in DNA: TGCAGCGTTGAATCAGGACGGGGTCCACACTACGAGCAGTACTTC. Amino acids: CSVESGRGPHYEQYF.